A selection of T cell receptor beta chains follows, all from one sample in a study of blood T cell repertoires in COVID-19. The repertoire was sequenced with immunoSEQ multiplex PCR; TCRdb's copy has only in-frame clones and lacks some. The repertoire holds under 200,000 clones, with less than 90% as singletons. The sample comprised peripheral blood. The receptors here all came from a man younger than 35 with active or convalescent COVID-19. CDR3s leave out the opening cysteine and the closing phenylalanine or tryptophan. D genes are given only for firm matches.

>TRBV11-2|TRBJ1-4|.
ASSLGSLDEKLF
>TRBV4-2|TRBJ2-3|TRBD2
ASSQIFPRTSGADTQY
>TRBV9|TRBJ2-5|.
ASSVAERETQY
>TRBV6-1|TRBJ1-1|.
ASSEIAGNTEAF
>TRBV18|TRBJ2-2|.
ASSPPGQSNTGELF
>TRBV7-9|TRBJ2-7|TRBD1
ASTRPRQGDWEQY
>TRBV6-1|TRBJ1-2|.
ASSEGGPTGPYGYT
>TRBV10-3|TRBJ2-3|TRBD1
AISEHRDRLTDTQY
>TRBV28|TRBJ2-7|TRBD2
ASSLDRSGTSGISIYEQY
>TRBV5-4|TRBJ1-2|.
ASSPGTTTNYGYT
>TRBV4-1|TRBJ2-7|.
ASSQGFWSGGNVVDEQY
>TRBV5-1|TRBJ1-3|.
ASSLASVNSGNTIY
>TRBV19|TRBJ2-1|TRBD2
ASSGTSGSPVHEQF
>TRBV19|TRBJ1-4|TRBD1
ASKRGTGGFANEKLF
>TRBV30|TRBJ2-3|TRBD2
AWSRGGSGADTQY
>TRBV7-2|TRBJ2-2|.
ASSLAGVRVNGELF
>TRBV5-1|TRBJ2-3|TRBD2
ASSLGGRPSTDTQY
>TRBV6-5|TRBJ1-2|TRBD1
ASSYQGGSGYT
>TRBV5-1|TRBJ2-3|TRBD2
ASSWSSGDPEDTQY
>TRBV7-2|TRBJ1-5|.
ASSLELLNQPQH
>TRBV28|TRBJ1-4|.
ASSLGGVGEKLF
>TRBV29-1|TRBJ2-1|TRBD2
SVTQREKPYNEQF
>TRBV12-3/TRBV12-4|TRBJ1-2|.
ASSFASQAGYT
>TRBV5-4|TRBJ2-1|TRBD1
ASGTGSYNEQF
>TRBV5-4|TRBJ2-3|.
ASSFGGLTDTQY
>TRBV6-5|TRBJ2-7|TRBD2
ATRGGGTLYEQY
>TRBV5-5|TRBJ2-1|TRBD1
ASSLGPGTGTF
>TRBV21-1|TRBJ1-5|.
ASSNSTGVPLKFVSNQPQH
>TRBV10-1|TRBJ2-7|TRBD1
ASSGPGGAEQY
>TRBV25-1|TRBJ1-2|.
ASSEYSPLGSGDYGYT
>TRBV11-2|TRBJ2-7|TRBD1
ASSPGTAEGSYEQY
>TRBV6-5|TRBJ2-7|TRBD1
ASSYSPDRAYEQY